This passage covers 18 T cell receptor beta chains from one sample sequenced in a study of T cell changes during pregnancy in multiple sclerosis. Some clones are missing from TCRdb's copy, which holds only in-frame ones; the method was immunoSEQ multiplex PCR. The table lists some 70,000 clones, 75% to 95% of them singletons, with 0.25% to 0.3% in the top ten. This sample comprised CD4+ T cells from peripheral blood mononuclear cells, obtained in the third trimester of pregnancy. The origin of the receptors is a female donor in good health, enrolled as a control in a pregnancy study.

The CDR3 DNA is TGTGCCAGCAGCTTAACACAGGGACGTAGCACAGATACGCAGTATTTT. Translation: CASSLTQGRSTDTQYF. V is TRBV9 and J is TRBJ2-3; a weak D match, TRBD1 (6 bases). CDR1 SGDLS and CDR2 YYNGEE come from the germline V gene. Between the trimmed V and J ends, which lost 4 bases and 0 bases, there was a span of 15 bases. The CDR3 runs 16 residues.

V usage is TRBV4-3 and J usage is TRBJ1-2; 12 positions agree with TRBD1. From germline, CDR1 is LGHNA and CDR2 YSLEER. This CDR3 region has 18 residues. V lost 4 bases, J lost 1 base, and 10 bases stayed unmatched. The CDR3 region has the DNA TGCGCCAGCAGCCGAGGCTATGGGACAGGGGGCAGTAACTATGGCTACACCTTC. It codes for CASSRGYGTGGSNYGYTF.

The gene calls are TRBV19 and TRBJ2-7, with D perhaps matching TRBD2 (6 bases). V lost 2 bases and J lost 0, with 8 bases in between. The CDR3 is 14 residues long. CDR1 is LNHDA and CDR2 is SQIVND in the germline V gene (reference sequence). The CDR3 reads CASSIRRGSYEQYF. The CDR3 DNA reads TGTGCCAGTAGTATAAGGCGGGGCTCCTACGAGCAGTACTTC.

The chain combines TRBV30 with TRBJ2-7; no definite D call. V lost 3 bases, J lost 2 bases, and 5 bases lay in between. CDR3 length: 11 residues. Germline values: CDR1 GTSNPN, CDR2 SVGIG (reference sequence). CDR3 in DNA: TGTGCCTGGAGACGAGCCTACGAGCAGTACTTC. Translation: CAWRRAYEQYF.

The chain couples TRBV19 to TRBJ2-1; 13 nucleotides agree with TRBD2. The trim removed 7 bases at V and 9 bases at J, leaving 6 bases unmatched. Germline loops: CDR1 LNHDA, CDR2 SQIVND (reference sequence). The CDR3 is 14 residues long. The CDR3 coding sequence is TGTGCCAGTATTGGGACTAGCGGGGCTGTTGAGCAGTTCTTC. This translates into CASIGTSGAVEQFF.

The rearrangement joins TRBV19 to TRBJ1-2; D is perhaps TRBD1 (5 bases). Looked up from germline, CDR1 is LNHDA and CDR2 is SQIVND (reference sequence). The CDR3 is 14 amino acids. V was trimmed by 5 bases and J by 2 bases, leaving 12 bases between them. Here the CDR3 DNA reads TGTGCCAGTAGTGTTGGGGGGACGAACTATGGCTACACCTTC. Translating it yields CASSVGGTNYGYTF.

V and J are TRBV4-3 and TRBJ2-1; D is unresolved. V was pared by 4 bases and J by 6 bases, with 10 bases between. The germline V gene encodes CDR1 LGHNA and CDR2 YSLEER. The CDR3 has 13 amino acids. The CDR3: CASSRIYGNEQFF. The CDR3 DNA sequence: TGCGCCAGCAGCCGCATCTATGGCAATGAGCAGTTCTTC.

The gene calls are TRBV7-9 and TRBJ1-2, with D unresolved. Germline V gene lookup returns CDR1 SEHNR and CDR2 FQNEAQ (reference sequence). Deletions cut 5 bases from V and 6 bases from J, with 13 bases between. This CDR3 has 13 residues. The DNA of the CDR3 is TGTGCCAGCAGCCCGGTATTGTCACATGGCTACACCTTC. Its protein product is CASSPVLSHGYTF.

By share, this clone counts as medium-sized. The rearrangement links TRBV7-2 to TRBJ1-1; 9 nucleotides align to TRBD1. In germline, CDR1 is SGHTA, CDR2 FQGNSA. The CDR3 loop spans 16 amino acids. Trimming at V came to 5 bases and at J to 1 base, leaving 8 bases not matched to a gene. CDR3 amino acids: CASSPKDRGQNTEAFF. CDR3 nucleotide sequence: TGTGCCAGCAGCCCAAAGGACAGGGGACAGAACACTGAAGCTTTCTTT.

For the CDR3, the DNA is TGTGCCAGGGGGACAGGGGGCGCTTACGGTTCACCCCTCCACTTT. Amino acids: CARGTGGAYGSPLHF. The gene calls are TRBV2 and TRBJ1-6; 12 bases map to TRBD1. The V segment lost 9 bases and the J segment 9 bases; nucleotides outside the gene matches: 9. The CDR3 is made up of 15 amino acids. Germline V gene data show CDR1 as SNHLY and CDR2 as FYNNEI.

The sample holds one count of this clone. The chain employs TRBV4-3 and TRBJ2-7, with TRBD2 as a possible D gene (5 bases). This CDR3 has 12 amino acids. The germline gives CDR1 LGHNA, CDR2 YSLEER. V was shortened by 3 bases and J by 7 bases, with 10 bases between the two germline ends. CDR3 nucleotides: TGCGCCAGCAGCCATTGGACGGGAGAGCAGTACTTC. Translated: CASSHWTGEQYF.

The chain employs TRBV7-9 and TRBJ1-2, with TRBD1 matching over 9 bases. The CDR3 is made up of 12 amino acids. V trimming: 5 bases; J trimming: 10 bases; junction bases outside the gene matches: 5. Germline lookup yields CDR1 SEHNR and CDR2 FQNEAQ (reference sequence). The CDR3 DNA sequence: TGTGCCAGCAGCCTGGACAGGGGATTCTACACCTTC. It codes for CASSLDRGFYTF.

This clone has a single count. The rearrangement uses TRBV5-4 and TRBJ2-3; 11 bases agree with TRBD2. The V gene's germline CDR1 is SGHNT and CDR2 YYREEE (reference sequence). Trimming took 3 bases from V and 6 from J; bases not matched to a gene: 6. The CDR3 length is 15 residues. The CDR3 loop reads CASSSTSGGRDTQYF. CDR3 DNA: TGTGCCAGCAGCTCAACTAGCGGGGGAAGGGATACGCAGTATTTT.

This chain joins TRBV10-3 and TRBJ2-1, with 9 nucleotides matching TRBD2. Germline V gene sequence: CDR1 ENHRY, CDR2 SYGVKD. After removal of 0 bases from V and 4 bases from J, the junction contained 4 bases not matched to a gene. The CDR3 runs 16 residues. The CDR3 DNA reads TGTGCCATCAGTGAGTCGATTGCGGGGGGGTACAATGAGCAGTTCTTC. Protein sequence: CAISESIAGGYNEQFF.

This clone was picked up one time. The chain uses TRBV6-5 and TRBJ1-2; D is possibly TRBD1 (6 bases). The CDR3 has 14 residues. V lost 0 bases to trimming and J lost 7 bases, with 12 bases between them. Germline CDR1 MNHEY, CDR2 SVGAGI. Written as DNA, the CDR3 is TGTGCCAGCAGTTACTCGGGTCAGGGGACTGGCTACACCTTC. Amino acids: CASSYSGQGTGYTF.

The rearrangement joins TRBV27 to TRBJ1-5; 7 nucleotides agree with TRBD1. This CDR3 has 15 residues. Germline values: CDR1 MNHEY, CDR2 SMNVEV (reference sequence). The ends lost 2 bases at V and 5 bases at J; junction bases unmatched: 6. As DNA, the CDR3 is TGTGCCAGCAGTTTAGGGTCAGGGGGGTATCAGCCCCAGCATTTT. This sequence encodes CASSLGSGGYQPQHF.

This rearrangement joins TRBV4-1 to TRBJ2-5; D unresolved. The V and J ends lost 0 bases and 5 bases respectively, with 10 bases between them. The germline CDR1 and CDR2 sequences are MGHRA and YSYEKL. The length of the CDR3 is 14 residues. In nucleotides, the CDR3 is TGCGCCAGCAGCCAAGATCACAGTAGGGAGACCCAGTACTTC. This codes for CASSQDHSRETQYF.

The chain couples TRBV7-3 to TRBJ1-1; D may be TRBD1 (5 bases). Trimming cost V 0 bases and J 1 base, with 9 bases left between them. The V gene's germline CDR1 is SGHTA and CDR2 FQGTGA. CDR3 size: 15 residues. Here the CDR3 DNA reads TGTGCCAGCAGCTTAACGGGTCAGGGGAACACTGAAGCTTTCTTT. Protein product: CASSLTGQGNTEAFF.